These T cell receptor beta chains were read from a single sample in a study of STAT5B mutations in CD4+ large granular lymphocyte leukemia. Using immunoSEQ multiplex PCR, the repertoire was profiled, and TCRdb retains in-frame clones only, with some absent. The profile covers around 35,000 clones, with around nine tenths appearing a single time and 3% to 4% taken by the ten largest. The sample taken for sequencing was CD4+ T cells from blood buffy coats. Receptors were obtained from a human donor in good health. Each CDR3 is given with its conserved first and last residue. The order of the fields is CDR3 DNA, CDR3 protein, V gene, D gene, J gene, clone size. The D gene is left open where the match is weak. Only some rows state a clone size, as once, few, many or a class for expanded clones.

CDR3nt: TGTGCCAGCAGCTTAGCAGGGGCGGGTGCAGATACGCAGTATTTT; CDR3aa: CASSLAGAGADTQYF; v_gene: TRBV7-2; d_gene: .; j_gene: TRBJ2-3; abundance: .
CDR3nt: TGTGCCAGCTCACCTGGGAATACCTACAATGAGCAGTTCTTC; CDR3aa: CASSPGNTYNEQFF; v_gene: TRBV18; d_gene: .; j_gene: TRBJ2-1; abundance: once
CDR3nt: TGTGCCAGCAGCACCGACGGGACCACAGAGCAGTACTTC; CDR3aa: CASSTDGTTEQYF; v_gene: TRBV7-6; d_gene: .; j_gene: TRBJ2-7; abundance: .
CDR3nt: TGTGCCAGCAGCGCTACTAGCGGGGAGACCCAGTACTTC; CDR3aa: CASSATSGETQYF; v_gene: TRBV9; d_gene: TRBD2; j_gene: TRBJ2-5; abundance: .
CDR3nt: TGTGCCAGCAGCCTCGGCAAGCGCGGGAGGGAGTACGAGCAGTACTTC; CDR3aa: CASSLGKRGREYEQYF; v_gene: TRBV7-3; d_gene: TRBD2; j_gene: TRBJ2-7; abundance: .
CDR3nt: TGTGCCAGCAGGCCCTTAGCGGTACCCCTCGCAGATACGCAGTATTTT; CDR3aa: CASRPLAVPLADTQYF; v_gene: TRBV27; d_gene: .; j_gene: TRBJ2-3; abundance: .
CDR3nt: TGTGCCAGCAGTTTAGGGGGTTCGGGAGGAAACACCATATATTTT; CDR3aa: CASSLGGSGGNTIYF; v_gene: TRBV9; d_gene: .; j_gene: TRBJ1-3; abundance: few
CDR3nt: TGTGCCAGCAGGGGAGACACAGATACGCAGTATTTT; CDR3aa: CASRGDTDTQYF; v_gene: TRBV6-1; d_gene: .; j_gene: TRBJ2-3; abundance: .
CDR3nt: TGCGCCAGCAGCTTGGAGGGACTAGCGATGACAGATACGCAGTATTTT; CDR3aa: CASSLEGLAMTDTQYF; v_gene: TRBV5-1; d_gene: TRBD2; j_gene: TRBJ2-3; abundance: .
CDR3nt: TGTGCCAGCAGCTTAGCCTCGGCGGGTGAGCCCCAGCATTTT; CDR3aa: CASSLASAGEPQHF; v_gene: TRBV7-2; d_gene: .; j_gene: TRBJ1-5; abundance: once
CDR3nt: TGTGCCAGCAGCCCTTACAGGGGAGCTGGGGCCAACGTCCTGACTTTC; CDR3aa: CASSPYRGAGANVLTF; v_gene: TRBV11-2; d_gene: TRBD1; j_gene: TRBJ2-6; abundance: .
CDR3nt: TGTGCCAGTAAACTAGCGGGAGTAGCAAATGAGCAGTTCTTC; CDR3aa: CASKLAGVANEQFF; v_gene: TRBV6-6; d_gene: TRBD2; j_gene: TRBJ2-1; abundance: .
CDR3nt: TGTGCCAGCAGCGCCCTTAGCGGGGGGAACTACGAGCAGTACTTC; CDR3aa: CASSALSGGNYEQYF; v_gene: TRBV5-6; d_gene: TRBD2; j_gene: TRBJ2-7; abundance: .
CDR3nt: TGTGCCAGCAGCAGCGGACAGGGGGGTCGTGAGACCCAGTACTTC; CDR3aa: CASSSGQGGRETQYF; v_gene: TRBV5-4; d_gene: TRBD1; j_gene: TRBJ2-5; abundance: .
CDR3nt: TGCGCCAGCTCAGACGGGTCCTCCTACGAGCAGTACTTC; CDR3aa: CASSDGSSYEQYF; v_gene: TRBV5-1; d_gene: .; j_gene: TRBJ2-7; abundance: .
CDR3nt: TGTGCCAGCAGCGTAGCTAAGGACAAATGGGAAACGCAGTATTTT; CDR3aa: CASSVAKDKWETQYF; v_gene: TRBV9; d_gene: .; j_gene: TRBJ2-3; abundance: once
CDR3nt: TGCGCCAGCAGGCCGGGACAGGGGTTAGAGACCCAGTACTTC; CDR3aa: CASRPGQGLETQYF; v_gene: TRBV10-2; d_gene: TRBD1; j_gene: TRBJ2-5; abundance: .
CDR3nt: TGTGCCAGCAGCTCCCTACTCCGGGTAGGCCCTCAGCCCCAGCATTTT; CDR3aa: CASSSLLRVGPQPQHF; v_gene: TRBV28; d_gene: .; j_gene: TRBJ1-5; abundance: .
CDR3nt: TGTGCCAGCAGCTTATTCCTGGAAGAGACCCAGTACTTC; CDR3aa: CASSLFLEETQYF; v_gene: TRBV7-9; d_gene: .; j_gene: TRBJ2-5; abundance: .
CDR3nt: TGTGCCAGCAGCAAAGTGGGACGGGACTGGCTCTACGAGCAGTACTTC; CDR3aa: CASSKVGRDWLYEQYF; v_gene: TRBV21-1; d_gene: .; j_gene: TRBJ2-7; abundance: .
CDR3nt: TGTGCCAGCTCACCAAAGGACACCCTTAGCAATCAGCCCCAGCATTTT; CDR3aa: CASSPKDTLSNQPQHF; v_gene: TRBV18; d_gene: .; j_gene: TRBJ1-5; abundance: .
CDR3nt: TGTGCCAGCAGCTTAGCAGGGAGAGAAGAGACCCAGTACTTC; CDR3aa: CASSLAGREETQYF; v_gene: TRBV11-3; d_gene: .; j_gene: TRBJ2-5; abundance: .
CDR3nt: TGTGCCAGCTCACCCTCGGAGAGCACAGATACGCAGTATTTT; CDR3aa: CASSPSESTDTQYF; v_gene: TRBV18; d_gene: .; j_gene: TRBJ2-3; abundance: .
CDR3nt: TGTGCCACGGGGAGGGGAACTGAAGCTTTCTTT; CDR3aa: CATGRGTEAFF; v_gene: TRBV6-5; d_gene: .; j_gene: TRBJ1-1; abundance: .
CDR3nt: TGTGCCAGCAATCCCGACAGAAGGTCTTCCGGGGAGCTGTTTTTT; CDR3aa: CASNPDRRSSGELFF; v_gene: TRBV6-1; d_gene: .; j_gene: TRBJ2-2; abundance: .
CDR3nt: TGTGCCAGCAGCTTAGGAGCGGCCGTCTACACAGATACGCAGTATTTT; CDR3aa: CASSLGAAVYTDTQYF; v_gene: TRBV7-2; d_gene: .; j_gene: TRBJ2-3; abundance: .
CDR3nt: TGTGCCAGTACGCAGGGGAACACTGAAGCTTTCTTT; CDR3aa: CASTQGNTEAFF; v_gene: TRBV19; d_gene: .; j_gene: TRBJ1-1; abundance: .
CDR3nt: TGTGCCAGCAGCTCAATAAGTTATGGCTACACCTTC; CDR3aa: CASSSISYGYTF; v_gene: TRBV28; d_gene: .; j_gene: TRBJ1-2; abundance: .
CDR3nt: TGCGCCAGCAGCCAAGATCCAGCCGCAGGCGACTGGGGTGGCTACACCTTC; CDR3aa: CASSQDPAAGDWGGYTF; v_gene: TRBV4-1; d_gene: .; j_gene: TRBJ1-2; abundance: .
CDR3nt: TGTGCCAGCAGTGTGGTCGGGGAGGGGGGTGGAGGCTACACCTTC; CDR3aa: CASSVVGEGGGGYTF; v_gene: TRBV7-2; d_gene: .; j_gene: TRBJ1-2; abundance: .
CDR3nt: TGTGCCAGCAGCCCCCGTAAGGGGACTTACAACACCGGGGAGCTGTTTTTT; CDR3aa: CASSPRKGTYNTGELFF; v_gene: TRBV7-2; d_gene: .; j_gene: TRBJ2-2; abundance: .
CDR3nt: TGTGCCAGCAGCTTAGCGACCACTGATACGCAGTATTTT; CDR3aa: CASSLATTDTQYF; v_gene: TRBV7-6; d_gene: .; j_gene: TRBJ2-3; abundance: .